This TCR beta chain was sequenced during a study of graft-versus-host responses after intestinal transplantation. The wider study: For approximately 3 years after anti-thymocyte globulin induction, all recipients took tacrolimus and steroids. General observations from the study: Recipient-marrow GvH clones were detected, some having first appeared in ileum or blood.

Profiling relied on immunoSEQ multiplex PCR, and the TCRdb table lists in-frame clones only, not all of them. The profile shows over 3,000 clones, 40% to 50% of them singletons. This clone was detected a few times. Each mixed lymphocyte reaction held around 200,000 CFSE-labeled responders and around 200,000 irradiated violet-dye-labeled stimulators. Per germline, CDR1 SGHRS and CDR2 YFSETQ. The CDR3 is made up of 14 amino acids. V was shortened by 4 bases and J by 0 bases, with 8 bases between the two germline ends. The J gene is TRBJ1-3, the V gene TRBV5-1, with TRBD1 as a possible D gene (6 bases). The receptor comes from a human patient who was an organ donor for intestinal transplantation. The sequencing here drew on alloreactive CD8+ T cells from a mixed lymphocyte reaction culture, taken before transplantation. Subset given: CFSE-low proliferating T cells sorted from roughly 6-day pre-transplant mixed lymphocyte reaction (GvH or HvG direction). Here the CDR3 reads CASSRDNSGNTIYF. CDR3 sequence (DNA): TGCGCCAGCAGCCGGGACAACTCTGGAAACACCATATATTTT.